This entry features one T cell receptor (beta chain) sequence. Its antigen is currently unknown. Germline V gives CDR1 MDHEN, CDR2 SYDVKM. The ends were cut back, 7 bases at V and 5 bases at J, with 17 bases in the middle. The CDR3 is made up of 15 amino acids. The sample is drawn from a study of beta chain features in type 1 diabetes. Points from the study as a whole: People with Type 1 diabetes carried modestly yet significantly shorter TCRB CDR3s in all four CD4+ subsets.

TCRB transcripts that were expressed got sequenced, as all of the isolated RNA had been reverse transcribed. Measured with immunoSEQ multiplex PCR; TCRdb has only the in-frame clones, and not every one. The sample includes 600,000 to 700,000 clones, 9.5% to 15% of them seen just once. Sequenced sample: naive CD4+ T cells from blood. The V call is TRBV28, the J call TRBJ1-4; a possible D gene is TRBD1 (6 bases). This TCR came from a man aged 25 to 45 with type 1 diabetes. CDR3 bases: TGTGCCAGCAACCTGGGAAAGACAGGCAATGAAAAACTGTTTTTT. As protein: CASNLGKTGNEKLFF.